A single sample is the source of the 27 T cell receptor beta chains below, sequenced in a study of T cell changes during pregnancy in multiple sclerosis. The table came from immunoSEQ multiplex PCR; TCRdb's copy has only in-frame clones and leaves some out. The sample yields 60,000 to 70,000 clones, more than 75% seen once. The sequences come from peripheral blood, collected in the third trimester of pregnancy. Receptor source: a female donor in good health, enrolled as a control in a pregnancy study.

J is TRBJ2-2 and V is TRBV6-6, with unresolved D. The germline V gene has CDR1 MNHNY and CDR2 SVGAGI (reference sequence). This CDR3 spans 16 amino acids. V shed 6 bases and J shed 5 bases, with 19 bases lying between them. The DNA for the CDR3 is TGTGCCAGCAGACCCTACGGTAGCACATCAACCGGGGAGCTGTTTTTT. This translates into CASRPYGSTSTGELFF.

V is TRBV4-2 and J is TRBJ2-5; TRBD2 might be the D (5 bases). Looked up from germline, CDR1 is LGHNA and CDR2 is YNFKEQ. Deletions cut 1 base from V and 4 bases from J, with 7 bases between. The CDR3 is 13 amino acids. The CDR3 coding sequence is TGTGCCAGCAGCCAAGGAGAGGGAGAGACCCAGTACTTC. Its protein product is CASSQGEGETQYF.

The chain employs TRBV13 and TRBJ2-7; the match to TRBD2 covers 9 bases. V shed 5 bases, J shed 4 bases, and the junction held 9 bases outside the gene matches. Germline CDR1 PRHDT, CDR2 FYEKMQ (reference sequence). The CDR3 extends over 15 amino acids. The CDR3 sequence is CASSPPGGGAYEQYF. As DNA, the CDR3 is TGTGCCAGCAGCCCCCCGGGCGGGGGGGCTTACGAGCAGTACTTC.

This chain uses TRBV19 with TRBJ2-3, with D possibly matching TRBD2 (6 bases). The CDR3 length is 14 residues. The germline CDR1 and CDR2 sequences are LNHDA and SQIVND (reference sequence). The V and J ends lost 8 bases and 2 bases respectively, with 14 bases between them. The CDR3 reads CASAPGDSTDTQYF. CDR3 bases: TGTGCCAGTGCCCCGGGAGACTCCACAGATACGCAGTATTTT.

The rearrangement uses TRBV6-5 and TRBJ1-1; a weak D match, TRBD1 (5 bases). The CDR3 is 15 amino acids. The V and J ends lost 6 bases and 3 bases respectively, with 17 bases between them. Germline values: CDR1 MNHEY, CDR2 SVGAGI. The CDR3 DNA reads TGTGCCAGCAGCCATAAAGGGGAATGGGACACTGAAGCTTTCTTT. Protein sequence: CASSHKGEWDTEAFF.

Turning to this clone: The germline gene is not matched at one end of the junction; a read error may be the cause. The chain is built from TRBV9 and TRBJ2-7, with TRBD1 as a possible D gene (6 bases). CDR3 length: 9 amino acids. Germline V gene sequence: CDR1 SGDLS, CDR2 YYNGEE. The CDR3 spells CASSRKTGF. CDR3 coding DNA: TGTGCCAGCAGCAGAAAGACAGGCTTC.

The rearrangement joins TRBV11-2 to TRBJ2-7; D gene uncertain. This CDR3 comprises 12 residues. Germline V gives CDR1 SGHAT, CDR2 FQNNGV. V was trimmed by 1 base and J by 2 bases, leaving 3 bases between them. The CDR3 sequence is CASSLGAYEQYF. The CDR3 DNA reads as TGTGCCAGCAGCTTAGGAGCCTACGAGCAGTACTTC.

This clone has just a few counts. The chain is built from TRBV9 and TRBJ2-2; 9 bases line up with TRBD1. Germline V gene sequence: CDR1 SGDLS, CDR2 YYNGEE. The V gene end was trimmed by 5 bases and the J gene end by 0 bases; junction bases not matched to a gene: 2. The CDR3 extends over 15 amino acids. The chain's CDR3 is CASRGTGTNTGELFF. CDR3 nucleotides: TGTGCCAGCAGGGGGACAGGGACGAACACCGGGGAGCTGTTTTTT. Full variable domain (remainder filled in from reference TRBV9 and TRBJ2-2): DSGVTQTPKHLITATGQRVTLRCSPRSGDLSVYWYQQSLDQGLQFLIQYYNGEERAKGNILERFSAQQFPDLHSELNLSSLELGDSALYFCASRGTGTNTGELFFGEGSRLTVL.

The count of this clone is one. The genes are TRBV6-4 and TRBJ2-1; 9 bases agree with TRBD1. The germline CDR1 and CDR2 sequences are MRHNA and SNTAGT. This CDR3 region has 13 residues. The V segment lost 0 bases and the J segment 16 bases; nucleotides outside the gene matches: 7. CDR3: CASSDSGTGWKFF. For the CDR3, the DNA is TGTGCCAGCAGTGACTCAGGGACAGGGTGGAAATTCTTC.

This clone occurred once. The chain recombines TRBV4-1 with TRBJ2-3; 9 bases are shared with TRBD1. The V gene end was trimmed by 4 bases and the J gene end by 2 bases; junction bases not matched to a gene: 1. This CDR3 has 14 residues. CDR1 and CDR2 (germline): MGHRA, YSYEKL. The CDR3 sequence is CASSRDRVTDTQYF. CDR3 sequence (DNA): TGCGCCAGCAGCCGGGACAGGGTCACAGATACGCAGTATTTT.

The J gene is TRBJ2-7, the V gene TRBV27, with 9 bases identical to TRBD1. Germline lookup yields CDR1 MNHEY and CDR2 SMNVEV (reference sequence). The CDR3 runs 16 residues. V shed 5 bases and J 9 bases; nucleotides not matched to a gene: 17. In nucleotides, the CDR3 is TGTGCCAGCAGTCCCGTTCCACAGGGGGCGCGTGGGGTGCAGTACTTC. Residues: CASSPVPQGARGVQYF.

V and J are TRBV4-3 and TRBJ1-2, with D possibly being TRBD1 (6 bases). CDR1 is LGHNA, CDR2 YSLEER, per germline. The CDR3 has 15 residues. Trimming removed 2 bases at V and 4 bases at J, with 14 bases between. Here the CDR3 DNA reads TGCGCCAGCAGCCAATCTCGTCAGGGGATCTATGGCTACACCTTC. Its protein product is CASSQSRQGIYGYTF.

This chain connects TRBV28 to TRBJ1-4; TRBD1 might be the D (5 bases). CDR1 and CDR2 (germline): MDHEN, SYDVKM. The V and J ends lost 3 bases and 7 bases respectively, with 15 bases between them. The CDR3 length is 15 residues. The CDR3 sequence is CASSLAGRVGEKLFF. The CDR3 DNA is TGTGCCAGCAGTTTGGCAGGGAGGGTAGGTGAAAAACTGTTTTTT.

The rearrangement uses TRBV6-5 and TRBJ1-2; TRBD1 might be the D (6 bases). V was clipped by 2 bases and J by 1 base, with 8 bases between them. The V gene's germline CDR1 is MNHEY and CDR2 SVGAGI. The CDR3 has 14 residues. The CDR3 sequence is CASSYGGGNYGYTF. The CDR3 bases are TGTGCCAGCAGTTACGGGGGCGGTAACTATGGCTACACCTTC.

J is TRBJ1-6 and V is TRBV7-3, with TRBD1 identical over 8 bases. Germline V CDR1 and CDR2: SGHTA, FQGTGA. Germline trimming cut 5 bases from V and 10 bases from J; bases unmatched to any gene: 10. This CDR3 has 15 residues. The CDR3 DNA reads TGTGCCAGCAGCCCACATCAGGGGGCAGAATCACCCCTCCACTTT. Translating gives CASSPHQGAESPLHF.

The chain is built from TRBV27 and TRBJ1-2, with 7 bases fitting TRBD1. Germline CDR1 reads MNHEY; CDR2 reads SMNVEV (reference sequence). CDR3 size: 15 residues. Trimming at V came to 3 bases and at J to 6 bases, leaving 10 bases not matched to a gene. The CDR3 here is CASSFRQGSSDGYTF. The CDR3 DNA is TGTGCCAGCAGTTTCCGACAGGGCAGTTCGGATGGCTACACCTTC.

This clone was recorded once. In nucleotides, the CDR3 is TGTGCCAGCAGCCCTGCCGGGACAGACCAAGAGACCCAGTACTTC. Its translation is CASSPAGTDQETQYF. The chain has TRBV11-2 and TRBJ2-5; 7 nucleotides line up with TRBD1. V lost 5 bases and J lost 0; bases outside the gene matches: 6. Germline loops: CDR1 SGHAT, CDR2 FQNNGV. CDR3 length: 15 amino acids.

This chain links TRBV7-6 with TRBJ2-7, with TRBD2 matching over 11 bases. This CDR3 has 15 amino acids. The ends lost 1 base at V and 5 bases at J; junction bases unmatched: 4. CDR1 and CDR2 from the germline V gene are SGHVS and FNYEAQ. The CDR3 region has the DNA TGTGCCAGCAGCTTAGATCAACTAGCGGGGGACGAGCAGTACTTC. It yields the protein CASSLDQLAGDEQYF.

In DNA form, the CDR3 reads TGTGCCAGCAGACCGGGACAAGCACATAACTATGGCTACACCTTC. Translating it yields CASRPGQAHNYGYTF. The chain is built from TRBV7-2 and TRBJ1-2, with D tentatively TRBD1 (6 bases). The V gene lost 6 bases and the J gene lost 1 base, with 15 bases spanning the gap. The germline CDR1 and CDR2 sequences are SGHTA and FQGNSA. This CDR3 is built from 15 residues.

There are a few counts of this clone. V usage is TRBV6-4 and J usage is TRBJ2-7; possible D gene TRBD1, 7 bases. Trimming pared 5 bases from V and 7 bases from J, leaving 21 bases between. Germline-derived CDR1 and CDR2 are MRHNA and SNTAGT. The CDR3 spans 15 residues. As DNA, the CDR3 is TGTGCCAGCAGTTCCATTTCCCCAGGGGGGCTGGAGCAGTACTTC. Translating it yields CASSSISPGGLEQYF.

This clone qualifies as medium-sized (0.01 to 0.1%). Additional DNA sequences in this sample encode the identical CDR3. The chain links TRBV5-3 to TRBJ1-1; D is unresolved. TRBV5-3 is filed as an ORF, its function uncertain. The CDR3 is made up of 16 amino acids. V dropped 1 base and J dropped 1 base, with 14 bases sitting between them. Here the CDR3 DNA reads TGTGCCAGAAGCTTGAGAGTCTCCGCGGGGAACACTGAAGCTTTCTTT. It encodes CARSLRVSAGNTEAFF.

The CDR3 nucleotides are TGCGCCAGCAGCCAAGACGGACAGGGGAAAACAGATACGCAGTATTTT. This codes for CASSQDGQGKTDTQYF. The J gene is TRBJ2-3, the V gene TRBV4-3; 9 bases fit TRBD1. With V trimmed by 0 bases and J by 3 bases, 4 bases remained unmatched. The CDR3 extends over 16 amino acids. Germline V gene lookup returns CDR1 LGHNA and CDR2 YSLEER.

V and J are TRBV7-9 and TRBJ1-1, with TRBD1 as a possible D gene (5 bases). CDR3 length: 14 amino acids. Deletions cut 3 bases from V and 1 base from J, with 9 bases between. The V gene's germline CDR1 is SEHNR and CDR2 FQNEAQ (reference sequence). This chain's CDR3 is CASSFETANTEAFF. CDR3 sequence (DNA): TGTGCCAGCAGCTTCGAGACAGCGAACACTGAAGCTTTCTTT.

The count of this clone is one. The chain employs TRBV11-2 and TRBJ1-2, with 9 nucleotides matching TRBD1. The CDR3 is made up of 18 amino acids. Germline V gene lookup returns CDR1 SGHAT and CDR2 FQNNGV. V lost 5 bases, J lost 1 base, and 14 bases stayed unmatched. The CDR3, as DNA: TGTGCCAGCAGCCCCCGGACAGGGGCGCCGCCTTTTAACTATGGCTACACCTTC. It encodes CASSPRTGAPPFNYGYTF. Filled out from reference TRBV11-2 and TRBJ1-2, the complete variable domain reads EAGVAQSPRYKIIEKRQSVAFWCNPISGHATLYWYQQILGQGPKLLIQFQNNGVVDDSQLPKDRFSAERLKGVDSTLKIQPAKLEDSAVYLCASSPRTGAPPFNYGYTFGSGTRLTVV.

The rearrangement links TRBV6-5 to TRBJ1-2; 9 nucleotides agree with TRBD1. Germline V gene lookup returns CDR1 MNHEY and CDR2 SVGAGI. The CDR3 has 15 amino acids. J gave up 7 bases and V 0 bases, and 6 bases lay outside the gene matches. The CDR3 loop reads CASSYSWDREVGYTF. CDR3 nucleotide sequence: TGTGCCAGCAGTTACTCGTGGGACAGGGAGGTTGGCTACACCTTC.

The chain is built from TRBV7-2 and TRBJ2-7, with D unclear. The V end lost 2 bases, the J end lost 6 bases, and 8 bases lay between the germline ends. The CDR3 runs to 12 residues. Germline V gene lookup returns CDR1 SGHTA and CDR2 FQGNSA. CDR3 DNA sequence: TGTGCCAGCAGCTTAAGCGTATCCGAGCAGTACTTC. It encodes CASSLSVSEQYF.

The chain uses TRBV19 and TRBJ1-1; unclear D gene. With 3 bases removed from V and 2 bases from J, the gap between germline ends came to 7 bases. This CDR3 region has 13 residues. Germline CDR1 reads LNHDA; CDR2 reads SQIVND (reference sequence). The CDR3 sequence is CASSISGNTEAFF. The CDR3 DNA is TGTGCCAGTAGTATTTCAGGTAACACTGAAGCTTTCTTT.